A single sample is the source of the 31 T cell receptor beta chains below, sequenced in a study of T cell changes during pregnancy in multiple sclerosis. Sequencing used immunoSEQ multiplex PCR; TCRdb keeps in-frame clones, though not all of them. The sample contains some 62,000 clones, 92% of which appear only once. This sample comprised peripheral blood, obtained in the second trimester of pregnancy. These receptors originate from a female donor in good health, enrolled as a control in a pregnancy study.

The chain joins TRBV28 to TRBJ1-2; a possible D gene is TRBD1 (5 bases). The V gene lost 3 bases and the J gene lost 0 bases, with 8 bases spanning the gap. The germline CDR1 and CDR2 sequences are MDHEN and SYDVKM. This CDR3 has 14 amino acids. The CDR3 nucleotides are TGTGCCAGCAGTTTGGGGCAGTCTAACTATGGCTACACCTTC. Amino acids: CASSLGQSNYGYTF.

The rearrangement uses TRBV27 and TRBJ1-5, with D uncertain. Trimming took off 8 bases at V and 2 bases at J, with 13 bases between the two ends. The V gene's germline CDR1 is MNHEY and CDR2 SMNVEV (reference sequence). The CDR3 is 14 residues long. The CDR3 nucleotides are TGTGCCAGCTCTGGAGGGTCGGGCAATCAGCCCCAGCATTTT. As protein: CASSGGSGNQPQHF.

The V call is TRBV6-5, the J call TRBJ1-1; D perhaps matches TRBD1 (5 bases). Trimming took 7 bases from V and 3 from J, leaving 6 bases between them. Germline V lookup: CDR1 MNHEY, CDR2 SVGAGI. The CDR3 covers 11 residues. CDR3 protein: CASTGYTEAFF. CDR3 DNA sequence: TGTGCCAGCACAGGGTACACTGAAGCTTTCTTT.

The chain uses TRBV4-2 and TRBJ2-2, with TRBD1 identical over 9 bases. V gave up 0 bases and J gave up 6 bases; unmatched junction bases: 5. Germline CDR1 and CDR2: LGHNA and YNFKEQ. There are 16 residues in the CDR3. The CDR3 region is CASSQEGGDRAGELFF. The CDR3 coding sequence is TGTGCCAGCAGCCAAGAGGGGGGGGACAGGGCCGGGGAGCTGTTTTTT.

V is TRBV28 and J is TRBJ2-1; 8 bases match TRBD2. The CDR3 loop spans 15 amino acids. Germline values: CDR1 MDHEN, CDR2 SYDVKM. The J segment lost 0 bases and the V segment lost 4 bases, leaving 2 bases of the junction unmatched. CDR3 in amino acids: CASSSGGGSYNEQFF. CDR3 sequence (DNA): TGTGCCAGCAGTTCCGGGGGGGGCTCCTACAATGAGCAGTTCTTC.

The chain employs TRBV29-1 and TRBJ1-2, with TRBD1 matching over 8 bases. The germline gives CDR1 SQVTM, CDR2 ANQGSEA. Trimming took 7 bases from V and 7 from J; bases not matched to a gene: 11. The CDR3 runs to 13 residues. The CDR3 nucleotides read TGCAGCGAAGGAGGGCAGGGGGCCGCTGGCTACACCTTC. This sequence encodes CSEGGQGAAGYTF.

The chain employs TRBV7-3 and TRBJ2-3; 7 bases agree with TRBD2. This CDR3 has 15 residues. J lost 3 bases, V lost 1 base, and 4 bases had no gene match. Germline CDR1 and CDR2: SGHTA and FQGTGA. The CDR3 coding sequence is TGTGCCAGCAGCTTAATCGGGGGAGGGACAGATACGCAGTATTTT. Translation gives CASSLIGGGTDTQYF.

CDR3 sequence (DNA): TGTGCCAGCAGTTTAGTTCGGGGATCTACGGACACCGGGGAGCTGTTTTTT. Translation: CASSLVRGSTDTGELFF. This rearrangement joins TRBV28 to TRBJ2-2; weak D call: TRBD2 (5 bases). The CDR3 is 17 residues long. Trimming cost V 2 bases and J 3 bases, with 16 bases left between them. CDR1 and CDR2 from the germline V gene are MDHEN and SYDVKM. The full variable domain, its missing parts supplied by reference TRBV28 and TRBJ2-2, is DVKVTQSSRYLVKRTGEKVFLECVQDMDHENMFWYRQDPGLGLRLIYFSYDVKMKEKGDIPEGYSVSREKKERFSLILESASTNQTSMYLCASSLVRGSTDTGELFFGEGSRLTVL.

The CDR3 DNA reads TGTGCCAGCAACTGGGACTCGAACACCGGGGAGCTGTTTTTT. Translating it yields CASNWDSNTGELFF. The chain recombines TRBV6-1 with TRBJ2-2, with a possible D match to TRBD2 (6 bases). V lost 7 bases and J 0 bases, leaving 9 bases between the germline ends. The CDR3 totals 14 residues. CDR1 MNHNS and CDR2 SASEGT come from the germline V gene.

The CDR3 sequence is CASSKASGGSYEQYF. CDR3 in DNA: TGTGCCAGTAGTAAAGCTAGCGGGGGGAGCTACGAGCAGTACTTC. The chain combines TRBV19 with TRBJ2-7, with 11 bases that match TRBD2. V was pared by 4 bases and J by 3 bases, with 5 bases of the junction left unmatched. The CDR3 extends over 15 amino acids. CDR1 LNHDA and CDR2 SQIVND come from the germline V gene (reference sequence).

Of note for this clone: Its ends do not fully match the called genes, so a read error is possible. The chain links TRBV7-7 to TRBJ2-1; maybe TRBD1 (5 bases). Per the germline V gene, CDR1 is SSHAT and CDR2 is FNYEAQ (reference sequence). The CDR3 has 13 residues. The CDR3: CASSPGPYNEQFF. The CDR3 DNA sequence: TGTGCTAGCAGCCCAGGGCCCTACAATGAGCAGTTCTTC.

The gene calls are TRBV18 and TRBJ2-7; weak D call: TRBD2 (6 bases). This CDR3 region has 13 residues. Deletions cut 4 bases from V and 3 bases from J, with 10 bases between. The germline V gene encodes CDR1 KGHSH and CDR2 LQKENI. Here the CDR3 reads CASSQHGGYEQYF. CDR3 nucleotides: TGTGCCAGCTCACAGCACGGGGGCTACGAGCAGTACTTC.

V and J are TRBV6-6 and TRBJ2-1, with D perhaps matching TRBD2 (5 bases). The V and J ends lost 8 bases and 6 bases respectively, with 17 bases between them. This CDR3 has 14 amino acids. Germline loops: CDR1 MNHNY, CDR2 SVGAGI (reference sequence). CDR3 in DNA: TGTGCCAGCTTTGGACTGGGGAGAGGCAATGAGCAGTTCTTC. Protein sequence: CASFGLGRGNEQFF.

The genes are TRBV2 and TRBJ1-1, with 7 positions matching TRBD1. Per the germline V gene, CDR1 is SNHLY and CDR2 is FYNNEI. V was pared by 6 bases and J by 2 bases, with 9 bases of the junction left unmatched. The CDR3 length is 15 residues. CDR3 region: CASRWAGGQNTEAFF. CDR3 bases: TGTGCCAGCAGGTGGGCAGGGGGGCAAAACACTGAAGCTTTCTTT.

The V gene is TRBV29-1, the J gene TRBJ2-1; 8 nucleotides agree with TRBD2. Germline assignment: CDR1 SQVTM and CDR2 ANQGSEA. The CDR3 length is 15 residues. V lost 1 base to trimming and J lost 10 bases; unmatched junction nucleotides: 12. CDR3 bases: TGCAGCGTTGAAGGGACGGGGGGGCCGTTCGGCGAGCAGTTCTTC. As protein: CSVEGTGGPFGEQFF.

The gene calls are TRBV18 and TRBJ2-3; TRBD1 aligns across 7 bases. Germline CDR1 and CDR2: KGHSH and LQKENI. The CDR3 totals 15 residues. V shed 1 base, J shed 2 bases, and the junction held 3 bases outside the gene matches. CDR3 amino acids: CASSPLTGATDTQYF. The CDR3 DNA reads as TGTGCCAGCTCACCACTAACAGGGGCCACAGATACGCAGTATTTT.

The rearrangement uses TRBV4-3 and TRBJ1-5; D may be TRBD1 (6 bases). The germline gives CDR1 LGHNA, CDR2 YSLEER. V lost 4 bases, J lost 7 bases, and 14 bases lay in between. The CDR3 totals 14 residues. This CDR3 is CASSLTRGPQPQHF. Written as DNA, the CDR3 is TGCGCCAGCAGCCTAACCAGGGGACCACAGCCCCAGCATTTT.

V gene TRBV7-9 combines with J gene TRBJ2-2; D may be TRBD2 (5 bases). This CDR3 has 14 amino acids. The V gene's germline CDR1 is SEHNR and CDR2 FQNEAQ (reference sequence). The V and J ends lost 11 bases and 6 bases respectively, with 19 bases between them. The CDR3 nucleotides read TGTGCCGTAGAGGAGAGGGCCGGGCCCGGGGAGCTGTTTTTT. Translation gives CAVEERAGPGELFF.

The chain combines TRBV23-1 with TRBJ2-1; 12 bases match TRBD1. TRBV23-1 is classed as an ORF, of uncertain function. The length of the CDR3 is 15 residues. After removal of 6 bases from V and 7 bases from J, the junction contained 7 bases not matched to a gene. The CDR3 sequence is CASRAGTGGHNEQFF. The CDR3 nucleotides are TGCGCCAGCAGAGCCGGGACAGGGGGCCATAATGAGCAGTTCTTC.

DNA for the CDR3: TGTGCCAGTAGTATAGGACTGAGCTCTGGAAACACCATATATTTT. Its protein product is CASSIGLSSGNTIYF. The chain has TRBV19 and TRBJ1-3; D is uncertain. The CDR3 runs 15 residues. V lost 1 base, J lost 0 bases, and 7 bases lay in between. CDR1 and CDR2 from the germline V gene are LNHDA and SQIVND (reference sequence).

The genes are TRBV28 and TRBJ1-3; no clear D. Germline CDR1 MDHEN, CDR2 SYDVKM. Trimming pared 4 bases from V and 3 bases from J, leaving 4 bases between. This CDR3 has 12 residues. In DNA, the CDR3 is TGTGCCAGCAGTTCTCGTGGAAACACCATATATTTT. Amino acids: CASSSRGNTIYF.

This chain uses TRBV5-8 with TRBJ1-4, with 7 bases that match TRBD1. CDR3 length: 15 amino acids. V lost 2 bases, J lost 7 bases, and 8 bases stayed unmatched. Looked up from germline, CDR1 is SGHTS and CDR2 is YDEGEE. CDR3 region: CASSFPTGSTEKLFF. The DNA for the CDR3 is TGTGCCAGCAGCTTTCCGACAGGGTCCACTGAAAAACTGTTTTTT.

The chain has TRBV29-1 and TRBJ2-5, with a tentative D call TRBD1 (6 bases). The germline CDR1 and CDR2 sequences are SQVTM and ANQGSEA. The CDR3 extends over 14 amino acids. Trimming stripped 6 bases from V and 4 bases from J, with 18 bases between. The CDR3 loop reads CSVEQGLGRETQYF. CDR3 nucleotides: TGCAGCGTGGAACAGGGTCTGGGGCGAGAGACCCAGTACTTC.

The CDR3 region has the DNA TGTGCCAGCAGGGGGGGGACAGGGTATGGCTACACCTTC. This sequence encodes CASRGGTGYGYTF. The chain uses TRBV28 and TRBJ1-2; 9 nucleotides match TRBD1. Losses at the gene ends were 6 bases for V and 5 bases for J; bases not matched to a gene: 4. CDR3 length: 13 residues. Germline CDR1 MDHEN, CDR2 SYDVKM.

V usage is TRBV14 and J usage is TRBJ2-4, with 12 bases that match TRBD2. Trimming cost V 4 bases and J 1 base; bases outside gene matches: 17. Germline lookup yields CDR1 SGHDN and CDR2 FVKESK. This CDR3 contains 21 residues. The CDR3 spells CASSPGLAGSNNHGAKNIQYF. The CDR3 region has the DNA TGTGCCAGCAGCCCCGGACTAGCGGGATCCAACAATCACGGGGCCAAAAACATTCAGTACTTC.

The chain links TRBV28 to TRBJ1-5; 11 bases match TRBD1. V lost 8 bases and J lost 9; bases outside the gene matches: 6. Germline CDR1 is MDHEN and CDR2 is SYDVKM. The CDR3 consists of 13 residues. As DNA, the CDR3 is TGTGCCAGCTCGGGGACAGGGGGTCTGCCCCAGCATTTT. Amino acid sequence: CASSGTGGLPQHF.

The CDR3: CASSRYVDIRSQHF. The CDR3 DNA reads as TGTGCCAGCAGCCGATACGTTGACATCAGGTCCCAGCATTTT. The genes are TRBV5-6 and TRBJ1-5; D not resolved. Germline CDR1 and CDR2: SGHDT and YYEEEE. This CDR3 region has 14 residues. V lost 4 bases, J lost 11 bases, and 19 bases lay in between.

This chain uses TRBV5-4 with TRBJ1-1; 7 positions match TRBD1. The trim removed 3 bases at V and 1 base at J, leaving 3 bases unmatched. The CDR3 covers 14 residues. Germline V CDR1 and CDR2: SGHNT, YYREEE (reference sequence). The CDR3 loop is CASSSTGENTEAFF. For the CDR3, the DNA is TGTGCCAGCAGCTCTACAGGGGAGAACACTGAAGCTTTCTTT.

The genes are TRBV5-1 and TRBJ1-1, with TRBD1 matching 9 bases. The trim removed 3 bases at V and 4 bases at J, leaving 13 bases unmatched. The CDR3 contains 17 residues. Germline CDR1 reads SGHRS; CDR2 reads YFSETQ. The CDR3 reads CASSWAGTGWDGTEAFF. CDR3 sequence (DNA): TGCGCCAGCAGCTGGGCCGGGACAGGGTGGGATGGCACTGAAGCTTTCTTT.

The J gene is TRBJ2-3, the V gene TRBV7-9, with TRBD2 as a possible D gene (6 bases). The V end was cut by 5 bases, the J end by 10 bases, with 16 bases between. The germline gives CDR1 SEHNR, CDR2 FQNEAQ (reference sequence). There are 13 residues in the CDR3. CDR3: CASSPGRTTAQYF. The DNA of the CDR3 is TGTGCCAGCAGCCCAGGACGGACTACGGCGCAGTATTTT.

The genes are TRBV6-5 and TRBJ1-2; 9 bases are shared with TRBD1. The V and J ends lost 5 bases and 4 bases, in that order; junction bases with no gene match: 8. This CDR3 spans 15 amino acids. Germline CDR1 is MNHEY and CDR2 is SVGAGI. CDR3 bases: TGTGCCAGCAGTGCGGGACAGGGAATGGGCTATGGCTACACCTTC. Translation gives CASSAGQGMGYGYTF.